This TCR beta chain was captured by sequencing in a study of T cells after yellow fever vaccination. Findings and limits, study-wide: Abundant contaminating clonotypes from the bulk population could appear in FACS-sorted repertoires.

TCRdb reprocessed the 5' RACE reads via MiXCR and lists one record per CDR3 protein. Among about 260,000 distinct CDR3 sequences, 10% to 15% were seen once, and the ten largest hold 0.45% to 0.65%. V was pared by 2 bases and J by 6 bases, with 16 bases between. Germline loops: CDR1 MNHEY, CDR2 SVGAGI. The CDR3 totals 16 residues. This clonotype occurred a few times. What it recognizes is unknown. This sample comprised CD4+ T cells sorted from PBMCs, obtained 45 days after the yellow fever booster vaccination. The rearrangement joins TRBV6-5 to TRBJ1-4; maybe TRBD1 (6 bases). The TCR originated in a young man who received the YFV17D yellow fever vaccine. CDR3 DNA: TGTGCCAGCAGTTACCGGCCATGGGGGGCTGATGAAAAACTGTTTTTT. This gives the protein CASSYRPWGADEKLFF.